The clone carrying this TCR beta chain was observed a few times. What it binds is unknown. This entry is derived from a study of CD8+CD57+ T cells in acquired aplastic anemia. Overall study: The average for DNA from sorted CD4+ and CD8+ cells was 2.5 to 4 ug. Study results and limitations: CD8+ Simpson's diversity did not differ significantly between patients and controls. Fewer than 35 shared CD8+ CDR3s appeared highly expressed within patients' immunodominant clones.

Genomic DNA, serving as template, underwent TCR beta VDJ and CDR3 profiling. TCRdb itself ran the reads through MiXCR, one entry per CDR3 protein. The sample records roughly 290,000 distinct CDR3 sequences, under 65% being singletons. Patients picked for sequencing had shown CD8+CD57+ cell expansion detected by flow cytometry. At blood sampling, none of the patients had yet received therapy. The germline V gene has CDR1 SGHRS and CDR2 YFSETQ. This CDR3 has 14 amino acids. The V end lost 1 base, the J end lost 0 bases, and 8 bases lay between the germline ends. Material for sequencing was sorted CD4+, CD8+, or CD8+CD57+ T cells (not recorded which) from PBMCs. J is TRBJ2-7 and V is TRBV5-1; no clear D gene. This sequence originates from a human donor with aplastic anemia. The CDR3 DNA reads as TGCGCCAGCAGCTTGAACAGCTACTCCTACGAGCAGTACTTC. It specifies CASSLNSYSYEQYF.